This TCR beta chain stems from a study of OX40 agonist ivuxolimab in advanced cancers. The overall study: Partial responses were seen in three patients, one with hepatocellular carcinoma and two with cutaneous melanoma. Study-wide results and caveats: Patients with a partial response at 0.1-3.0 mg/kg had among the lowest clonal expansion.

This clone came up a few times. What it recognizes is unknown. The V end lost 7 bases, the J end lost 4 bases, and 19 bases lay between the germline ends. The CDR3 sequence is 15 residues long. Germline V gene sequence: CDR1 LNHDA, CDR2 SQIVND (reference sequence). Profiling relied on immunoSEQ multiplex PCR, and the TCRdb table lists in-frame clones only, not all of them. Among roughly 80,000 clones, 65% to 90% were seen once, and the ten largest hold approximately 1.9%. This TCR was recovered from an adult with an advanced solid tumor such as melanoma, head and neck, liver or kidney cancer. The specimen comprised CD4+ or CD8+ T cells sorted from blood, sampled in a trial of the OX40 agonist ivuxolimab. V usage is TRBV19 and J usage is TRBJ2-5; TRBD2 is a possible D gene (6 bases). The CDR3 nucleotides read TGTGCCAGTACCCTCGGGCACGGGGGTGCAGAGACCCAGTACTTC. Residues: CASTLGHGGAETQYF.